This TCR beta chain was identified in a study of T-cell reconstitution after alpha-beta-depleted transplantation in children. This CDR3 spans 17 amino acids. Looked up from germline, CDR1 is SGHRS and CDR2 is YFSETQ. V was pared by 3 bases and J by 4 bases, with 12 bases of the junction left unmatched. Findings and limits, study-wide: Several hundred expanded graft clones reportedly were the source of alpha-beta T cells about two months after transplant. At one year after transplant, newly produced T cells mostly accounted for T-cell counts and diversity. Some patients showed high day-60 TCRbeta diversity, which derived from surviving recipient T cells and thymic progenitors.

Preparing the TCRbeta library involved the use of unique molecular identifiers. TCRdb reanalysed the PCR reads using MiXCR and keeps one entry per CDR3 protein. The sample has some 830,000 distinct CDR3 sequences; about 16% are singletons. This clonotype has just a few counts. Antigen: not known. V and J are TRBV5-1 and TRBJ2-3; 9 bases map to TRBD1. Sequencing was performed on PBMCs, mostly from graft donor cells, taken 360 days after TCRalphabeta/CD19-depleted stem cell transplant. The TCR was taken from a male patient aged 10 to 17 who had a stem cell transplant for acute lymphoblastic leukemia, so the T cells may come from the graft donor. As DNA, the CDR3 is TGCGCCAGCAGCTCCCCCGGTTGGGACAGGGTCGCAGATACGCAGTATTTT. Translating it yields CASSSPGWDRVADTQYF.